The 3 T cell receptor beta chains below all came from one sample that was sequenced in a study of cytomegalovirus exposure and HLA in healthy donors. PCR involved 60 Vbeta and 13 Jbeta primers. TCRdb's table, derived via immunoSEQ multiplex PCR, lists solely in-frame clones and lacks some. The sample shows approximately 120,000 clones, and roughly 2% sits with its ten largest clones. Sequencing was done on a sample of PBMCs. The source of these receptors is a woman in her fifties or sixties in good health and CMV-seronegative.

This rearrangement joins TRBV10-3 to TRBJ2-7, with 11 positions matching TRBD2. With V trimmed by 2 bases and J by 6 bases, 6 bases remained unmatched. CDR1 ENHRY and CDR2 SYGVKD come from the germline V gene. The CDR3 length is 15 residues. CDR3 in DNA: TGTGCCATCAGTGAGGCTAGCGGGGGGACGGGCGAGCAGTACTTC. It specifies CAISEASGGTGEQYF.

V gene TRBV4-2 combines with J gene TRBJ2-3; a weak D match, TRBD2 (6 bases). The CDR3 consists of 14 residues. Trimming took 1 base from V and 5 from J, leaving 10 bases between them. The germline V gene has CDR1 LGHNA and CDR2 YNFKEQ. In DNA form, the CDR3 reads TGTGCCAGCAGCCAAGCGACTAGAGAAGATACGCAGTATTTT. Translation gives CASSQATREDTQYF.

The chain has TRBV5-1 and TRBJ2-3, with D hard to call. Per germline, CDR1 SGHRS and CDR2 YFSETQ. V was trimmed by 3 bases and J by 1 base, leaving 15 bases between them. The CDR3 runs 16 residues. The CDR3 DNA is TGCGCCAGCAGCTACCCCCAGGAATTTGGCACAGATACGCAGTATTTT. Residues: CASSYPQEFGTDTQYF.